This is a list of T cell receptor beta chains from one sample in a study of T cell repertoires in cytomegalovirus infection. For these TCRs, the target antigens are not known. TCRdb independently ran MiXCR on the reads; one entry per CDR3 protein. Of approximately 390,000 distinct CDR3 sequences in the sample, about 32% were seen once. The material was cultured PBMCs, obtained from culture after CMV antigen stimulation. These receptors originate from a human donor in good health (CMV status not recorded). Some clones in this sample may be carry-over from other donors' samples. CDR3s include the opening cysteine and the closing phenylalanine or tryptophan. The order of the fields is CDR3 protein, CDR3 DNA, clone size, D gene, CDR3 length, V gene, J gene. A D gene is named only where the DNA matches it firmly. Expanded clones are given a class, and other clones once, few, many or no size at all.

cdr3_aa: CASILDRGGYGYTF
cdr3_nt: TGTGCCAGCATCCTCGACAGGGGAGGCTATGGCTACACCTTC
clone_size: few
d_call: TRBD1
cdr3_length: 14
v_call: TRBV7-2
j_call: TRBJ1-2

cdr3_aa: CASSLAPTGFREKLFF
cdr3_nt: TGTGCCAGCAGCTTAGCACCGACAGGGTTTAGGGAAAAACTGTTTTTT
clone_size: .
d_call: TRBD1
cdr3_length: 16
v_call: TRBV7-2
j_call: TRBJ1-4

cdr3_aa: CASSRTSALQDEQFF
cdr3_nt: TGTGCCAGCAGTAGGACTAGCGCTCTACAAGATGAGCAGTTCTTC
clone_size: .
d_call: TRBD2
cdr3_length: 15
v_call: TRBV6-1
j_call: TRBJ2-1

cdr3_aa: CASSTDINNSPLHF
cdr3_nt: TGTGCCAGCAGTACGGACATAAATAATTCACCCCTCCACTTT
clone_size: .
d_call: .
cdr3_length: 14
v_call: TRBV6-4
j_call: TRBJ1-6

cdr3_aa: CASSQERRTGSQETQYF
cdr3_nt: TGTGCCAGCTCACAAGAAAGGAGAACGGGGTCACAAGAGACCCAGTACTTC
clone_size: .
d_call: .
cdr3_length: 17
v_call: TRBV18
j_call: TRBJ2-5

cdr3_aa: CASSRDGTSGDEQFF
cdr3_nt: TGTGCCAGCAGCAGGGACGGGACTAGCGGGGACGAGCAGTTCTTC
clone_size: few
d_call: TRBD2
cdr3_length: 15
v_call: TRBV11-2
j_call: TRBJ2-1

cdr3_aa: CASSSGQGRDEQFF
cdr3_nt: TGTGCCAGCAGCTCCGGACAGGGAAGGGATGAGCAGTTCTTC
clone_size: many
d_call: TRBD1
cdr3_length: 14
v_call: TRBV7-2
j_call: TRBJ2-1

cdr3_aa: CSVEKTGHGSGTEAFF
cdr3_nt: TGCAGCGTTGAAAAAACCGGGCATGGTTCGGGAACTGAAGCTTTCTTT
clone_size: .
d_call: .
cdr3_length: 16
v_call: TRBV29-1
j_call: TRBJ1-1

cdr3_aa: CASSQEPGYEQYF
cdr3_nt: TGCGCCAGCAGCCAAGAGCCCGGGTACGAGCAGTACTTC
clone_size: .
d_call: .
cdr3_length: 13
v_call: TRBV4-1
j_call: TRBJ2-7

cdr3_aa: CASSLTRTSNEQFF
cdr3_nt: TGTGCCAGCAGTTTAACCCGGACCTCCAATGAGCAGTTCTTC
clone_size: few
d_call: .
cdr3_length: 14
v_call: TRBV27
j_call: TRBJ2-1

cdr3_aa: CASSPPSGSAHEQYF
cdr3_nt: TGTGCCAGCAGTCCCCCTAGCGGGAGTGCCCACGAGCAGTACTTC
clone_size: .
d_call: TRBD2
cdr3_length: 15
v_call: TRBV7-2
j_call: TRBJ2-7

cdr3_aa: CASSRERYEQFF
cdr3_nt: TGTGCCAGCAGCCGGGAGAGGTATGAGCAGTTCTTC
clone_size: .
d_call: .
cdr3_length: 12
v_call: TRBV7-8
j_call: TRBJ2-1

cdr3_aa: CASSIHKGGELFF
cdr3_nt: TGTGCCAGCAGCATACACAAGGGCGGGGAGCTGTTTTTT
clone_size: .
d_call: .
cdr3_length: 13
v_call: TRBV12-3/TRBV12-4
j_call: TRBJ2-2

cdr3_aa: CASSQTGGELFF
cdr3_nt: TGTGCCAGCAGTCAGACGGGCGGGGAGCTGTTTTTT
clone_size: few
d_call: .
cdr3_length: 12
v_call: TRBV28
j_call: TRBJ2-2

cdr3_aa: CAIKGQGDYEQYF
cdr3_nt: TGTGCCATCAAGGGACAGGGGGACTACGAGCAGTACTTC
clone_size: .
d_call: TRBD1
cdr3_length: 13
v_call: TRBV10-3
j_call: TRBJ2-7

cdr3_aa: CASSWTGRDTEAFF
cdr3_nt: TGTGCCAGCAGTTGGACGGGACGGGACACTGAAGCTTTCTTT
clone_size: few
d_call: .
cdr3_length: 14
v_call: TRBV6-2/TRBV6-3
j_call: TRBJ1-1

cdr3_aa: CATSDQSSYEQYF
cdr3_nt: TGTGCCACCAGTGACCAGAGCTCCTACGAGCAGTACTTC
clone_size: few
d_call: .
cdr3_length: 13
v_call: TRBV24-1
j_call: TRBJ2-7

cdr3_aa: CASSLDRVEGEAFF
cdr3_nt: TGTGCCAGCAGCTTGGACAGGGTAGAGGGTGAAGCTTTCTTT
clone_size: .
d_call: TRBD1
cdr3_length: 14
v_call: TRBV7-6
j_call: TRBJ1-1

cdr3_aa: CASSQGGGTASPLHF
cdr3_nt: TGCGCCAGCAGCCAAGGTGGTGGCACAGCTTCACCCCTCCACTTT
clone_size: .
d_call: .
cdr3_length: 15
v_call: TRBV4-3
j_call: TRBJ1-6

cdr3_aa: CAIRQGDYGYTF
cdr3_nt: TGTGCCATCAGACAGGGGGACTATGGCTACACCTTC
clone_size: .
d_call: TRBD1
cdr3_length: 12
v_call: TRBV10-3
j_call: TRBJ1-2

cdr3_aa: CASSARSYEGNQPQHF
cdr3_nt: TGTGCCAGTAGTGCGCGGAGCTATGAGGGCAATCAGCCCCAGCATTTT
clone_size: many
d_call: .
cdr3_length: 16
v_call: TRBV19
j_call: TRBJ1-5

cdr3_aa: CASSLSLSPQHF
cdr3_nt: TGTGCCAGCAGTTTATCATTGAGTCCCCAGCATTTT
clone_size: .
d_call: .
cdr3_length: 12
v_call: TRBV28
j_call: TRBJ1-5

cdr3_aa: CASSSPTPSGSIITRKTQYF
cdr3_nt: TGTGCCAGCAGTTCTCCGACCCCTAGCGGGTCGATAATTACCCGTAAGACCCAGTACTTC
clone_size: .
d_call: TRBD2
cdr3_length: 20
v_call: TRBV12-3/TRBV12-4
j_call: TRBJ2-5

cdr3_aa: CASSLSSNNEQFF
cdr3_nt: TGTGCCAGCAGCTTAAGCAGTAACAATGAGCAGTTCTTC
clone_size: many
d_call: .
cdr3_length: 13
v_call: TRBV7-3
j_call: TRBJ2-1

cdr3_aa: CASSFRGRGRDTQYF
cdr3_nt: TGTGCCAGCAGCTTCCGGGGGCGCGGGAGAGATACGCAGTATTTT
clone_size: .
d_call: .
cdr3_length: 15
v_call: TRBV7-9
j_call: TRBJ2-3

cdr3_aa: CSARGDRDRVSHRTDTQYF
cdr3_nt: TGCAGTGCTAGGGGGGACCGGGACAGGGTGTCGCACAGGACAGATACGCAGTATTTT
clone_size: once
d_call: TRBD1
cdr3_length: 19
v_call: TRBV20-1
j_call: TRBJ2-3

cdr3_aa: CASREQGSYGYTF
cdr3_nt: TGTGCCAGCAGGGAACAGGGGAGCTATGGCTACACCTTC
clone_size: .
d_call: TRBD1
cdr3_length: 13
v_call: TRBV4-2
j_call: TRBJ1-2

cdr3_aa: CATGQGIDTQYF
cdr3_nt: TGTGCCACGGGACAGGGGATAGATACGCAGTATTTT
clone_size: many
d_call: TRBD1
cdr3_length: 12
v_call: TRBV24-1
j_call: TRBJ2-3

cdr3_aa: CASSLYGQNTEAFF
cdr3_nt: TGTGCCAGCAGCTTATATGGTCAGAACACTGAAGCTTTCTTT
clone_size: many
d_call: .
cdr3_length: 14
v_call: TRBV7-8
j_call: TRBJ1-1

cdr3_aa: CASSPPLDTYEQYF
cdr3_nt: TGTGCCAGCTCACCACCGCTTGACACCTACGAGCAGTACTTC
clone_size: .
d_call: .
cdr3_length: 14
v_call: TRBV18
j_call: TRBJ2-7

cdr3_aa: CASSWGQINSPLHF
cdr3_nt: TGTGCCAGCAGTTGGGGGCAGATAAATTCACCCCTCCACTTT
clone_size: few
d_call: .
cdr3_length: 14
v_call: TRBV12-3/TRBV12-4
j_call: TRBJ1-6

cdr3_aa: CASSFASGGETQYF
cdr3_nt: TGTGCCAGCAGCTTCGCGTCGGGAGGGGAGACCCAGTACTTC
clone_size: many
d_call: TRBD2
cdr3_length: 14
v_call: TRBV7-2
j_call: TRBJ2-5

cdr3_aa: CAITGTDNEQFF
cdr3_nt: TGTGCCATCACAGGGACAGACAATGAGCAGTTCTTC
clone_size: .
d_call: TRBD1
cdr3_length: 12
v_call: TRBV10-3
j_call: TRBJ2-1

cdr3_aa: CSAASWDEQFF
cdr3_nt: TGCAGTGCTGCTTCCTGGGATGAGCAGTTCTTC
clone_size: .
d_call: .
cdr3_length: 11
v_call: TRBV20-1
j_call: TRBJ2-1

cdr3_aa: CASGLEGNQPQHF
cdr3_nt: TGTGCCAGCGGCTTAGAAGGAAATCAGCCCCAGCATTTT
clone_size: .
d_call: .
cdr3_length: 13
v_call: TRBV7-2
j_call: TRBJ1-5

cdr3_aa: CASSLNSPGFSNEQFF
cdr3_nt: TGTGCCAGCAGTTTAAATTCACCAGGGTTTTCCAATGAGCAGTTCTTC
clone_size: .
d_call: .
cdr3_length: 16
v_call: TRBV28
j_call: TRBJ2-1

cdr3_aa: CASSLDRNLNTEAFF
cdr3_nt: TGTGCCAGCAGCTTGGACAGAAATTTGAACACTGAAGCTTTCTTT
clone_size: few
d_call: .
cdr3_length: 15
v_call: TRBV5-4
j_call: TRBJ1-1

cdr3_aa: CASSIEFGREVWQPQHF
cdr3_nt: TGTGCCAGTAGTATAGAGTTTGGCAGGGAGGTATGGCAGCCCCAGCATTTT
clone_size: few
d_call: .
cdr3_length: 17
v_call: TRBV19
j_call: TRBJ1-5

cdr3_aa: CASSEEGLEAFF
cdr3_nt: TGTGCCAGCAGTGAAGAAGGACTCGAAGCTTTCTTT
clone_size: few
d_call: .
cdr3_length: 12
v_call: TRBV2
j_call: TRBJ1-1

cdr3_aa: CASGRKNTEAFF
cdr3_nt: TGTGCCAGCGGACGGAAGAACACTGAAGCTTTCTTT
clone_size: .
d_call: .
cdr3_length: 12
v_call: TRBV11-3
j_call: TRBJ1-1

cdr3_aa: CSARPGEGNQPQHF
cdr3_nt: TGCAGTGCTAGACCAGGGGAGGGCAATCAGCCCCAGCATTTT
clone_size: few
d_call: .
cdr3_length: 14
v_call: TRBV20-1
j_call: TRBJ1-5

cdr3_aa: CASSPHGREQFF
cdr3_nt: TGTGCCAGCAGCCCCCACGGAAGGGAGCAGTTCTTC
clone_size: .
d_call: .
cdr3_length: 12
v_call: TRBV11-2
j_call: TRBJ2-1

cdr3_aa: CASSLRTVNQPQHF
cdr3_nt: TGTGCCAGCAGTTTAAGGACAGTCAATCAGCCCCAGCATTTT
clone_size: .
d_call: .
cdr3_length: 14
v_call: TRBV28
j_call: TRBJ1-5

cdr3_aa: CASSTDRARNQPQHF
cdr3_nt: TGTGCCAGCAGCACGGACAGGGCCCGCAATCAGCCCCAGCATTTT
clone_size: many
d_call: TRBD1
cdr3_length: 15
v_call: TRBV7-2
j_call: TRBJ1-5

cdr3_aa: CASSLRQGAQETQYF
cdr3_nt: TGTGCCAGCAGCCTCCGACAGGGAGCACAAGAGACCCAGTACTTC
clone_size: few
d_call: TRBD1
cdr3_length: 15
v_call: TRBV5-6
j_call: TRBJ2-5

cdr3_aa: CASSFATSGSLGYNEQFF
cdr3_nt: TGTGCCAGCAGCTTTGCGACTAGCGGGAGTCTCGGGTACAATGAGCAGTTCTTC
clone_size: .
d_call: TRBD2
cdr3_length: 18
v_call: TRBV11-2
j_call: TRBJ2-1

cdr3_aa: CASSSLTSGRNEQFF
cdr3_nt: TGTGCCAGCAGTAGTCTTACTAGCGGGAGAAATGAGCAGTTCTTC
clone_size: .
d_call: TRBD2
cdr3_length: 15
v_call: TRBV4-2
j_call: TRBJ2-1

cdr3_aa: CASSPSGAINSPLHF
cdr3_nt: TGTGCCAGCAGCCCTTCTGGGGCGATAAATTCACCCCTCCACTTT
clone_size: few
d_call: .
cdr3_length: 15
v_call: TRBV7-2
j_call: TRBJ1-6

cdr3_aa: CASSLGTGVNEQFF
cdr3_nt: TGTGCCAGCAGTTTAGGGACAGGGGTTAATGAGCAGTTCTTC
clone_size: many
d_call: TRBD1
cdr3_length: 14
v_call: TRBV27
j_call: TRBJ2-1

cdr3_aa: CASSQEGLVPNGYTF
cdr3_nt: TGCGCCAGCAGCCAAGAGGGCCTAGTTCCCAACGGCTACACCTTC
clone_size: few
d_call: .
cdr3_length: 15
v_call: TRBV4-1
j_call: TRBJ1-2

cdr3_aa: CASSSTLGRANTQYF
cdr3_nt: TGTGCCAGCAGCTCAACCCTAGGACGGGCAAATACGCAGTATTTT
clone_size: .
d_call: .
cdr3_length: 15
v_call: TRBV7-9
j_call: TRBJ2-3

cdr3_aa: CASSPLNRDIQYF
cdr3_nt: TGTGCCAGCAGCCCTTTGAACAGGGACATTCAGTACTTC
clone_size: .
d_call: .
cdr3_length: 13
v_call: TRBV7-2
j_call: TRBJ2-4

cdr3_aa: CASSPGTRGTDTQYF
cdr3_nt: TGTGCCAGCAGTCCCGGGACTAGAGGCACAGATACGCAGTATTTT
clone_size: many
d_call: TRBD2
cdr3_length: 15
v_call: TRBV7-2
j_call: TRBJ2-3

cdr3_aa: CASSDQFSYNEQFF
cdr3_nt: TGTGCCAGTAGCGACCAGTTTTCCTACAATGAGCAGTTCTTC
clone_size: .
d_call: .
cdr3_length: 14
v_call: TRBV19
j_call: TRBJ2-1

cdr3_aa: CASSYVRLAKNIQYF
cdr3_nt: TGTGCCAGCAGTTATGTCAGGCTAGCCAAAAACATTCAGTACTTC
clone_size: .
d_call: .
cdr3_length: 15
v_call: TRBV6-2/TRBV6-3
j_call: TRBJ2-4

cdr3_aa: CASSGPLNTGELFF
cdr3_nt: TGCGCCAGCAGCGGGCCCTTGAACACCGGGGAGCTGTTTTTT
clone_size: few
d_call: .
cdr3_length: 14
v_call: TRBV4-3
j_call: TRBJ2-2

cdr3_aa: CASTPTSLSPGEQFF
cdr3_nt: TGTGCCAGCACCCCGACTAGTCTTTCCCCGGGCGAGCAGTTCTTC
clone_size: once
d_call: .
cdr3_length: 15
v_call: TRBV11-2
j_call: TRBJ2-1

cdr3_aa: CASSLLGAGEQFF
cdr3_nt: TGTGCCAGCAGCCTACTGGGGGCTGGTGAGCAGTTCTTC
clone_size: .
d_call: .
cdr3_length: 13
v_call: TRBV7-8
j_call: TRBJ2-1

cdr3_aa: CASSSGWGSLYNEQFF
cdr3_nt: TGTGCCAGCAGCTCGGGGTGGGGGAGTCTCTACAATGAGCAGTTCTTC
clone_size: .
d_call: .
cdr3_length: 16
v_call: TRBV5-6
j_call: TRBJ2-1

cdr3_aa: CASAPTGGAHNEQFF
cdr3_nt: TGTGCCAGCGCCCCGACCGGAGGGGCCCACAATGAGCAGTTCTTC
clone_size: .
d_call: .
cdr3_length: 15
v_call: TRBV3-1
j_call: TRBJ2-1